This T cell receptor (beta chain) was obtained from a study of blood T cells in healthy people across ages. Regarding the study as a whole: Comparison with aged donors showed that long-lived donors had more naive CD4+ cells and higher diversity. A roughly linear fall in TCR beta diversity per million T cells was seen with increasing age.

PCR was performed a second time for roughly 7 to 12 cycles using a sample-barcoded 5' primer and a J-beta primer mix. Researchers report that a template-switch adaptor with 12 random nucleotides tagged each cDNA molecule. All samples yielded 3 million or more CDR3-containing paired-end reads. TCRdb re-derived calls from the 5' RACE reads in MiXCR, one entry per CDR3 protein. The repertoire holds 550,000 to 700,000 distinct CDR3 sequences, with roughly a quarter as singletons. Concerning this clonotype: What it binds is not known.

Trimming took off 6 bases at V and 7 bases at J, with 18 bases between the two ends. The V gene's germline CDR1 is ENHRY and CDR2 SYGVKD. This CDR3 has 14 amino acids. The sequenced sample was blood. The chain combines TRBV10-3 with TRBJ2-5; perhaps TRBD1 as D (5 bases). The sequence derives from a woman between 65 and 79 years old in good health. This chain's CDR3 is CAISGTGSSGTQYF. In nucleotides, the CDR3 is TGTGCCATCAGCGGAACAGGATCGAGTGGGACCCAGTACTTC.